This T cell receptor (beta chain) was sequenced during a study of early T cells in non-severe SARS-CoV-2 infection. At the level of the study: The authors sequenced bulk RNA from unsorted whole blood, leaving chains unpaired.

Study observations and caveats: VDJdb matching favored anti-spike CD8 responses, missing private and CD4 specificities.

This clonotype was seen a few times. Antigen: not known. As part of library construction, unique molecular identifiers were attached to individual cDNA molecules. TCRdb reprocessed the 5' RACE reads with MiXCR, giving one entry per CDR3 protein. The sample yields approximately 71,000 distinct CDR3 sequences, roughly 10% seen once. From germline, CDR1 is SGHVS and CDR2 FQNEAQ. Deletions cut 5 bases from V and 3 bases from J, with 8 bases between. The CDR3 length is 12 residues. The sequence was collected from an adult who was a healthcare worker with PCR-confirmed SARS-CoV-2 infection or an uninfected control (not recorded which). The sample taken for sequencing was whole blood. J is TRBJ2-7 and V is TRBV7-8; D is perhaps TRBD2 (6 bases). The CDR3 spells CASSPDYYEQYF. For the CDR3, the DNA is TGTGCCAGCAGCCCGGACTACTACGAGCAGTACTTC.